These 29 T cell receptor beta chains were all obtained from the same sample, sequenced in a study of cytomegalovirus exposure and HLA in healthy donors. The PCR contained 60 Vbeta and 13 Jbeta primers. Profiled with immunoSEQ multiplex PCR; TCRdb holds only in-frame clones, not every one. Of about 190,000 clones in the sample, approximately 88% were seen once. Sequenced: PBMCs. Receptor source: a boy aged 5 to 17 in good health and CMV-seronegative.

V gene TRBV19 combines with J gene TRBJ1-5; the D gene is possibly TRBD1 (5 bases). From germline, CDR1 is LNHDA and CDR2 SQIVND (reference sequence). The CDR3 is 13 amino acids. Between the trimmed V and J ends, which lost 3 bases and 6 bases, there was a span of 9 bases. CDR3 residues: CASSIGAGQPQHF. CDR3 coding DNA: TGTGCCAGTAGTATTGGGGCTGGTCAGCCCCAGCATTTT.

DNA for the CDR3: TGTGCCAGCAGTCCCCTCAATGCGGGTAATGAAAAACTGTTTTTT. Its protein product is CASSPLNAGNEKLFF. The chain carries TRBV27 and TRBJ1-4; D gene ambiguous. V was pared by 5 bases and J by 4 bases, with 14 bases between. This CDR3 comprises 15 residues. Germline CDR1 and CDR2: MNHEY and SMNVEV (reference sequence). The full variable domain, its missing parts supplied by reference TRBV27 and TRBJ1-4, is EAQVTQNPRYLITVTGKKLTVTCSQNMNHEYMSWYRQDPGLGLRQIYYSMNVEVTDKGDVPEGYKVSRKEKRNFPLILESPSPNQTSLYFCASSPLNAGNEKLFFGSGTQLSVL.

This clone was found once. This chain joins TRBV2 and TRBJ2-1, with D possibly being TRBD2 (5 bases). CDR1 SNHLY and CDR2 FYNNEI come from the germline V gene. Between the trimmed V and J ends, which lost 5 bases and 5 bases, there was a span of 25 bases. The CDR3 runs 18 residues. CDR3 coding DNA: TGTGCCAGCAGTCAGCCCCAATCTTGGGGTAGAGGGAACAATGAGCAGTTCTTC. It encodes CASSQPQSWGRGNNEQFF. The complete variable domain, with remaining parts taken from reference TRBV2 and TRBJ2-1, reads EPEVTQTPSHQVTQMGQEVILRCVPISNHLYFYWYRQILGQKVEFLVSFYNNEISEKSEIFDDQFSVERPDGSNFTLKIRSTKLEDSAMYFCASSQPQSWGRGNNEQFFGPGTRLTVL.

The rearrangement links TRBV7-6 to TRBJ2-2, with 7 bases fitting TRBD1. From germline, CDR1 is SGHVS and CDR2 FNYEAQ. The CDR3 is 14 residues long. After removal of 5 bases from V and 5 bases from J, the junction contained 5 bases not matched to a gene. Here the CDR3 DNA reads TGTGCCAGCAGCATCAGGGGGTATACCGGGGAGCTGTTTTTT. It codes for CASSIRGYTGELFF.

Here the CDR3 DNA reads TGTGCCAGCATTGACAGGGAGGATGGCTACACCTTC. This gives the protein CASIDREDGYTF. V usage is TRBV2 and J usage is TRBJ1-2; 7 bases line up with TRBD1. Trimming removed 7 bases from V and 6 bases from J; junction bases left unmatched: 5. Germline CDR1 is SNHLY and CDR2 is FYNNEI. The length of the CDR3 is 12 residues.

This chain links TRBV9 with TRBJ2-5; 8 positions agree with TRBD1. The DNA end is a closer match to TRBJ2-7, so the J assignment may be wrong. The CDR3 consists of 15 residues. The germline gives CDR1 SGDLS, CDR2 YYNGEE. DNA for the CDR3: TGTGCCAGCAGCGTAGGAGGCAGGGGGCCCTACGAGCAGTACTTC. Translating it yields CASSVGGRGPYEQYF.

The chain has TRBV18 and TRBJ1-1, with D uncertain. The CDR3 loop spans 15 amino acids. Per the germline V gene, CDR1 is KGHSH and CDR2 is LQKENI. The V gene lost 0 bases and the J gene lost 0 bases, with 8 bases spanning the gap. The CDR3 bases are TGTGCCAGCTCACCACCGGCACAGATGAACACTGAAGCTTTCTTT. Protein sequence: CASSPPAQMNTEAFF.

The chain combines TRBV27 with TRBJ1-5; 7 bases agree with TRBD1. The CDR3 spans 16 residues. The germline CDR1 and CDR2 sequences are MNHEY and SMNVEV (reference sequence). V was pared by 4 bases and J by 9 bases, with 15 bases of the junction left unmatched. The CDR3 DNA reads as TGTGCCAGCAGTTACCTTAGACAGGGACTGCCGAGGCCCCAGCATTTT. Translating it yields CASSYLRQGLPRPQHF.

This chain links TRBV30 with TRBJ1-2; D unclear. This CDR3 region has 12 residues. Trimming shortened V by 0 bases and J by 7 bases, and 9 bases separated the two germline ends. CDR1 GTSNPN and CDR2 SVGIG come from the germline V gene (reference sequence). As DNA, the CDR3 is TGTGCCTGGAGTGTATCCTCGGTTGGCTACACCTTC. This gives the protein CAWSVSSVGYTF.

This clone was picked up one time. CDR3 coding DNA: TGCGCCAGCAGCCAAGATCGGCAGGGAAGGTACGAGCAGTACTTC. This translates into CASSQDRQGRYEQYF. This chain uses TRBV4-1 with TRBJ2-7; D may be TRBD1 (5 bases). The CDR3 sequence is 15 residues long. The germline V gene has CDR1 MGHRA and CDR2 YSYEKL. V lost 0 bases and J 4 bases, leaving 13 bases between the germline ends.

The rearrangement uses TRBV28 and TRBJ2-7; 9 positions agree with TRBD2. The CDR3 totals 13 residues. After removal of 8 bases from V and 0 bases from J, the junction contained 2 bases not matched to a gene. The germline V gene encodes CDR1 MDHEN and CDR2 SYDVKM. CDR3 in DNA: TGTGCCAGCTGGACTAGCGACTCCTACGAGCAGTACTTC. Amino acid sequence: CASWTSDSYEQYF.

This chain uses TRBV11-1 with TRBJ2-2; D possibly corresponds to TRBD1 (6 bases). The CDR3 has 14 residues. Trimming took 4 bases from V and 9 from J, leaving 15 bases between them. Germline lookup yields CDR1 SGHAT and CDR2 FQDESV (reference sequence). Here the CDR3 reads CASSSIRGDRELFF. DNA for the CDR3: TGTGCCAGCAGCTCTATTAGAGGGGACAGGGAGCTGTTTTTT.

The chain links TRBV4-1 to TRBJ1-2; 12 bases fit TRBD1. The CDR3 is 17 residues long. With V trimmed by 0 bases and J by 4 bases, 6 bases remained unmatched. The germline gives CDR1 MGHRA, CDR2 YSYEKL. The CDR3 loop is CASSQDGGQGARYGYTF. CDR3 bases: TGCGCCAGCAGCCAAGATGGGGGACAGGGGGCGCGCTATGGCTACACCTTC.

The chain links TRBV7-9 to TRBJ2-7; 9 nucleotides line up with TRBD1. J gave up 0 bases and V 11 bases, and 5 bases lay outside the gene matches. The germline gives CDR1 SEHNR, CDR2 FQNEAQ (reference sequence). The CDR3 has 13 amino acids. The CDR3 DNA follows: TGTGCCGGACAGGGGAGGGACTCCTACGAGCAGTACTTC. Amino acids: CAGQGRDSYEQYF.

The chain has TRBV7-6 and TRBJ2-2; D unclear. The germline V gene has CDR1 SGHVS and CDR2 FNYEAQ. This CDR3 is built from 14 residues. Trimming pared 2 bases from V and 6 bases from J, leaving 10 bases between. CDR3: CASSLTKGAGELFF. In DNA, the CDR3 is TGTGCCAGCAGCTTAACCAAAGGAGCCGGGGAGCTGTTTTTT.

The gene calls are TRBV15 and TRBJ2-7, with D tentatively TRBD2 (6 bases). V lost 5 bases and J 7 bases, leaving 15 bases between the germline ends. This CDR3 contains 13 residues. CDR1 and CDR2 from the germline V gene are LNHNV and YYDKDF (reference sequence). The CDR3: CATSPIGGREQYF. CDR3 coding DNA: TGTGCCACCAGCCCGATTGGGGGGAGGGAGCAGTACTTC.

V gene TRBV4-3 combines with J gene TRBJ2-6; 12 nucleotides match TRBD1. Germline-derived CDR1 and CDR2 are LGHNA and YSLEER. The CDR3 sequence is 21 residues long. Unmatched junction bases numbered 14, after V lost 4 bases and J lost 1 base. This CDR3 is CASSRYPPGQGANSGANVLTF. Written as DNA, the CDR3 is TGCGCCAGCAGCCGATACCCTCCGGGACAGGGGGCTAATTCTGGGGCCAACGTCCTGACTTTC.

The chain carries TRBV18 and TRBJ2-3, with a tentative D call TRBD2 (6 bases). The CDR3 is made up of 13 amino acids. Trimming took 6 bases from V and 4 from J, leaving 11 bases between them. Germline CDR1 and CDR2: KGHSH and LQKENI. The CDR3, as DNA: TGTGCCAGCTCGCGACTAGTATCAGATACGCAGTATTTT. Protein: CASSRLVSDTQYF.

The V and J genes are TRBV11-2 and TRBJ2-7; D gene unclear. V gave up 0 bases and J gave up 7 bases, with 10 bases separating them. This CDR3 is 13 amino acids long. Looked up from germline, CDR1 is SGHAT and CDR2 is FQNNGV. Written as DNA, the CDR3 is TGTGCCAGCAGCTTAGAGCCCGTCGGGGAGCAGTACTTC. Translating gives CASSLEPVGEQYF.

The chain links TRBV5-4 to TRBJ1-4; 8 bases agree with TRBD1. V gave up 0 bases and J gave up 7 bases; unmatched junction bases: 2. CDR1 and CDR2 (germline): SGHNT, YYREEE (reference sequence). There are 14 residues in the CDR3. The CDR3 region has the DNA TGTGCCAGCAGCTTGGTAGGGACAGGTGAAAAACTGTTTTTT. Protein product: CASSLVGTGEKLFF. Filled out from reference TRBV5-4 and TRBJ1-4, the complete variable domain reads ETGVTQSPTHLIKTRGQQVTLRCSSQSGHNTVSWYQQALGQGPQFIFQYYREEENGRGNFPPRFSGLQFPNYSSELNVNALELDDSALYLCASSLVGTGEKLFFGSGTQLSVL.

The J gene is TRBJ1-5, the V gene TRBV30; D remains ambiguous. Germline CDR1 is GTSNPN and CDR2 is SVGIG (reference sequence). Trimming removed 2 bases from V and 3 bases from J, with 17 bases in between. The CDR3 length is 16 residues. CDR3 nucleotide sequence: TGTGCCTGGAGTCGGGTACGGGGTAATTACAATCAGCCCCAGCATTTT. Its translation is CAWSRVRGNYNQPQHF.

The chain links TRBV2 to TRBJ2-7; TRBD1 matches at 8 bases. Germline CDR1 reads SNHLY; CDR2 reads FYNNEI. Trimming removed 5 bases from V and 4 bases from J; junction bases left unmatched: 7. This CDR3 spans 14 amino acids. CDR3 protein: CASSQQGESYEQYF. Here the CDR3 DNA reads TGTGCCAGCAGTCAACAGGGGGAATCTTACGAGCAGTACTTC.

This clone appeared once. The genes are TRBV19 and TRBJ2-7, with a possible D match to TRBD1 (6 bases). V lost 9 bases and J 6 bases, leaving 18 bases between the germline ends. Germline V gene lookup returns CDR1 LNHDA and CDR2 SQIVND (reference sequence). This CDR3 is 13 amino acids long. CDR3 sequence: CASSRVGASEQYF. CDR3 DNA sequence: TGTGCCAGCTCCCGGGTGGGGGCCTCCGAGCAGTACTTC.

This clone has just a few counts. The chain recombines TRBV4-1 with TRBJ2-1, with a weak D call TRBD2 (5 bases). The CDR3 loop spans 15 amino acids. Germline V CDR1 and CDR2: MGHRA, YSYEKL. V was clipped by 2 bases and J by 7 bases, with 15 bases between them. The DNA for the CDR3 is TGCGCCAGCAGCCAACCCCCCGGGATTATGAATGAGCAGTTCTTC. Protein: CASSQPPGIMNEQFF.

The chain links TRBV5-4 to TRBJ1-1; the match to TRBD1 covers 8 bases. Per germline, CDR1 SGHNT and CDR2 YYREEE (reference sequence). The CDR3 sequence is 15 residues long. The junction had 9 bases not matched to a gene; V was cut back by 6 bases and J by 2 bases. CDR3 in DNA: TGTGCCAGCAACCTAGTGGACAGGGCAAACACTGAAGCTTTCTTT. As protein: CASNLVDRANTEAFF. The whole variable domain, remainder taken from reference TRBV5-4 and TRBJ1-1, is ETGVTQSPTHLIKTRGQQVTLRCSSQSGHNTVSWYQQALGQGPQFIFQYYREEENGRGNFPPRFSGLQFPNYSSELNVNALELDDSALYLCASNLVDRANTEAFFGQGTRLTVV.

The chain links TRBV6-5 to TRBJ1-2, with D tentatively TRBD1 (6 bases). Per germline, CDR1 MNHEY and CDR2 SVGAGI. The CDR3 consists of 14 residues. Between the trimmed V and J ends, which lost 0 bases and 4 bases, there was a span of 9 bases. The CDR3 bases are TGTGCCAGCAGTTACTCCAAGGGGGTCTATGGCTACACCTTC. Encoded protein: CASSYSKGVYGYTF.

The chain employs TRBV5-6 and TRBJ1-2; 7 bases line up with TRBD1. The CDR3 consists of 17 residues. Germline lookup yields CDR1 SGHDT and CDR2 YYEEEE. Trimming cost V 0 bases and J 0 bases; bases outside gene matches: 8. CDR3 sequence reads: CASSLARGQGANYGYTF. In nucleotides, the CDR3 is TGTGCCAGCAGCTTGGCTAGGGGGCAGGGAGCTAACTATGGCTACACCTTC.

This chain uses TRBV5-1 with TRBJ2-3, with D tentatively TRBD1 (5 bases). Trimming pared 0 bases from V and 6 bases from J, leaving 11 bases between. The CDR3 totals 14 residues. Germline lookup yields CDR1 SGHRS and CDR2 YFSETQ. The CDR3 DNA reads as TGCGCCAGCAGCTTGGAGGGGTCCCAGGATACGCAGTATTTT. Translation: CASSLEGSQDTQYF.

This clone was picked up one time. The chain joins TRBV28 to TRBJ1-3; TRBD1 aligns across 8 bases. The V segment lost 6 bases and the J segment 3 bases; nucleotides outside the gene matches: 7. The CDR3 covers 15 residues. The germline V gene encodes CDR1 MDHEN and CDR2 SYDVKM. The CDR3 DNA is TGTGCCAGCAGGTCAGACAGGGGATTTGGAAACACCATATATTTT. Residues: CASRSDRGFGNTIYF.